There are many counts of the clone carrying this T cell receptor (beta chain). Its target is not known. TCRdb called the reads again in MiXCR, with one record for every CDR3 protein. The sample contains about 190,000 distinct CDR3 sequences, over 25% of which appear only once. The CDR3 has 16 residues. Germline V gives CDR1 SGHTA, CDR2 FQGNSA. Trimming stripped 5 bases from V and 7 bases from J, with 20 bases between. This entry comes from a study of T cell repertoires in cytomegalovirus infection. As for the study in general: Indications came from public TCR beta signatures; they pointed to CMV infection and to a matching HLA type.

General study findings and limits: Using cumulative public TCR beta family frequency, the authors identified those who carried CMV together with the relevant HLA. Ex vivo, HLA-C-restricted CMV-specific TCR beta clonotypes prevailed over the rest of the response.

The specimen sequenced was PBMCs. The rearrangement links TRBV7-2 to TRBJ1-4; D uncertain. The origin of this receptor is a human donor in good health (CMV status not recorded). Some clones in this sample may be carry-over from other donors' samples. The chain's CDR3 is CASSPPPGVLGEKLFF. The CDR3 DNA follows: TGTGCCAGCAGCCCTCCTCCGGGAGTTTTGGGTGAAAAACTGTTTTTT.